This TCR beta chain was identified in a study of cytomegalovirus exposure and HLA in healthy donors. Study as a whole: T cells numbering around 200 million yielded 95 million to 140 million unique TCR beta sequences in an earlier analysis. Regarding the study as a whole: Analysis was carried out at a later point, and it linked a missense DCLRE1C variant to TCR beta V- and J-gene trimming. Later analysis reportedly placed an Asian-associated ancestry cluster below the approximately 650-donor mean in N-insertions.

Concerning this clone: The target antigen is unknown.

The CDR3 is 13 amino acids. Germline values: CDR1 SGHRS, CDR2 YFSETQ. V was shortened by 5 bases and J by 0 bases, with 8 bases between the two germline ends. Primers included in the PCR were 60 Vbeta and 13 Jbeta primers. Using immunoSEQ multiplex PCR, the repertoire was profiled, and TCRdb retains in-frame clones only, with some absent. The sample lists almost 200,000 clones, 65% to 80% seen once, with about 4.6% in the top ten. This chain joins TRBV5-1 and TRBJ1-1, with a possible D match to TRBD1 (5 bases). The source is a woman aged 25 to 39 in good health and CMV-seropositive. Sequences were obtained from PBMCs. CDR3 sequence (DNA): TGCGCCAGCAGTTCAGGGATGAACACTGAAGCTTTCTTT. Translated, it gives CASSSGMNTEAFF.